This T cell receptor beta chain was identified in a study of OX40 agonist ivuxolimab in advanced cancers. On the study more broadly: Ivuxolimab was administered intravenously to patients at 0.01 to 10 mg/kg every 2 weeks. People in dose escalation had one of these cancers: hepatocellular carcinoma, melanoma, renal cell or head and neck cancer.

Study-wide results and limits: Not determined was the antigen specificity of the expanded peripheral T cells.

This clone was detected only once. Its specificity is not known. Patients with autoimmune history or systemic immunosuppression were excluded. Repertoires were generated with immunoSEQ multiplex PCR, while TCRdb's copy carries only in-frame clones and drops some. The sample consists of tens of thousands of clones, roughly 90% of them appearing once. With 0 bases removed from V and 2 bases from J, the gap between germline ends came to 17 bases. The CDR3 totals 17 residues. Germline assignment: CDR1 KGHSH and CDR2 LQKENI. The clonotype was recovered from an adult with an advanced solid tumor such as melanoma, head and neck, liver or kidney cancer. The sample consisted of CD4+ or CD8+ T cells sorted from blood, taken in a trial of the OX40 agonist ivuxolimab. V and J are TRBV18 and TRBJ2-7; D tentatively reads TRBD1 or TRBD2 (5 bases each). CDR3 protein: CASSPPGVDSVPYEQYF. CDR3 in DNA: TGTGCCAGCTCACCACCGGGGGTAGACTCTGTACCCTACGAGCAGTACTTC.